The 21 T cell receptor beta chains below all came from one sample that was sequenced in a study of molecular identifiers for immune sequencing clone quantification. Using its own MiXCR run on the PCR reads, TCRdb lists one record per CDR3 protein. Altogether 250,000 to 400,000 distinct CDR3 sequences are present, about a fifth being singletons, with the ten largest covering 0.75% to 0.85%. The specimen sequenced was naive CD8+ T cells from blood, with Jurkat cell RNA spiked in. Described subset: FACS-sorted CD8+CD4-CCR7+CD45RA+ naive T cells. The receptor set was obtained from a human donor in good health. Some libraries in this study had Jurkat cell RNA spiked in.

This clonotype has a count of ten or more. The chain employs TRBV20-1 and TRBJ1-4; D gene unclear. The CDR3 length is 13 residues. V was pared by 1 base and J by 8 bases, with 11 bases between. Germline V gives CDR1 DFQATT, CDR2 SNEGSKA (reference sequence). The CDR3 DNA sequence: TGCAGTGCTAGAGGGACGACCAAAGAAAAACTGTTTTTT. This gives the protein CSARGTTKEKLFF.

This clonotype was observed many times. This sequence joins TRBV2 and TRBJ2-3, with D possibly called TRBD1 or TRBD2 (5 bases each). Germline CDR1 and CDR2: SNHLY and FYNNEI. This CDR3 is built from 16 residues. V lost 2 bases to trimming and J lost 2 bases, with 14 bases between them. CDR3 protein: CASSERTGGATDTQYF. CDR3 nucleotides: TGTGCCAGCAGTGAAAGGACTGGTGGGGCCACAGATACGCAGTATTTT.

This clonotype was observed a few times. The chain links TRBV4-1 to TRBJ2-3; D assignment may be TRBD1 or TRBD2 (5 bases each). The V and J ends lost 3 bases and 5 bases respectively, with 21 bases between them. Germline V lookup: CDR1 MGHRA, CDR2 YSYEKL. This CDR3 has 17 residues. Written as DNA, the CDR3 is TGCGCCAGCAGCCACGGTGGGGCGGGCCTCCGACAAGATACGCAGTATTTT. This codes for CASSHGGAGLRQDTQYF.

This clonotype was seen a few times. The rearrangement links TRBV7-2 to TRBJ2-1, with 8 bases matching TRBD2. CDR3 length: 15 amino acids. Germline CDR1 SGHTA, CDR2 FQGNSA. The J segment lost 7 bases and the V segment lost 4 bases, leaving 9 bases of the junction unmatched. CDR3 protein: CASSSSGGWLNEQFF. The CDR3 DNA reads TGTGCCAGCAGCTCTTCGGGAGGGTGGTTGAATGAGCAGTTCTTC.

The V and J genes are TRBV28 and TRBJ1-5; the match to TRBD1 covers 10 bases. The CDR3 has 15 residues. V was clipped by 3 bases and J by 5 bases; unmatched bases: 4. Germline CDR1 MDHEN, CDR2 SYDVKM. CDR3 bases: TGTGCCAGCAGTTTTGGGACAGGGGATTATCAGCCCCAGCATTTT. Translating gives CASSFGTGDYQPQHF. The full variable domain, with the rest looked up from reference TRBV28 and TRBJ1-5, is DVKVTQSSRYLVKRTGEKVFLECVQDMDHENMFWYRQDPGLGLRLIYFSYDVKMKEKGDIPEGYSVSREKKERFSLILESASTNQTSMYLCASSFGTGDYQPQHFGDGTRLSIL.

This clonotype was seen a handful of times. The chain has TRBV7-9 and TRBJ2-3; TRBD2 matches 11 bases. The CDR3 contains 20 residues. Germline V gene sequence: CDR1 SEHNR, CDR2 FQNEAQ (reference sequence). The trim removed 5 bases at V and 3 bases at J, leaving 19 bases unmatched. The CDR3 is CASSPRDRDTSGGRTDTQYF. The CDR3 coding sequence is TGTGCCAGCAGCCCCCGGGACAGGGACACTAGCGGGGGTCGAACAGATACGCAGTATTTT.

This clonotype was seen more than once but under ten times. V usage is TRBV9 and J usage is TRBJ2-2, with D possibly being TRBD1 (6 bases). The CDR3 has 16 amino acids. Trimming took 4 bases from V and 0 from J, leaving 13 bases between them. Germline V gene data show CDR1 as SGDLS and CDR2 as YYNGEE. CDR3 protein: CASSPNRVTNTGELFF. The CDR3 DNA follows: TGTGCCAGCAGCCCTAACAGGGTCACGAACACCGGGGAGCTGTTTTTT.

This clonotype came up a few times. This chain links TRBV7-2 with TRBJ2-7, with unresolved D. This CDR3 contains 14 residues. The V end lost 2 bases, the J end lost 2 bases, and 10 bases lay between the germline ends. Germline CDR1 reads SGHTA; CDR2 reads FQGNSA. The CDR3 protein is CASSLYGPTYEQYF. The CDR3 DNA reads TGTGCCAGCAGCTTATACGGCCCGACCTACGAGCAGTACTTC.

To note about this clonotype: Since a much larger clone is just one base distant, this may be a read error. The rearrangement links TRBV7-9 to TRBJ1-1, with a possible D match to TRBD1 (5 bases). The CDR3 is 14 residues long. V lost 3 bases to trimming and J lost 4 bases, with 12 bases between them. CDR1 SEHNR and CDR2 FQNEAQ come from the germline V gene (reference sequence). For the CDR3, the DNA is TGTGCCAGCAGCTTTGGGGGTATGGGCACTGAAGCTTTCTTT. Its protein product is CASSFGGMGTEAFF. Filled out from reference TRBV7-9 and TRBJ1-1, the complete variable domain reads DTGVSQNPRHKITKRGQNVTFRCDPISEHNRLYWYRQTLGQGPEFLTYFQNEAQLEKSRLLSDRFSAERPKGSFSTLEIQRTEQGDSAMYLCASSFGGMGTEAFFGQGTRLTVV.

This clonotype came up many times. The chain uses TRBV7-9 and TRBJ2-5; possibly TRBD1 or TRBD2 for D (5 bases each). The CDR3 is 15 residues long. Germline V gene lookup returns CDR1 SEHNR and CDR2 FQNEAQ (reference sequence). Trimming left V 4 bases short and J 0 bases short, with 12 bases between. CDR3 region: CASSSRDAHQETQYF. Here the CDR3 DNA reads TGTGCCAGCAGCTCCCGGGACGCCCACCAAGAGACCCAGTACTTC.

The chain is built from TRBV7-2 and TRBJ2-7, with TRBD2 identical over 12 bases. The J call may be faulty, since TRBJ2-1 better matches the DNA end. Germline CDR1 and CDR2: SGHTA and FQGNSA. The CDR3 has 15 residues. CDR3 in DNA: TGTGCCAGCAGCTTGGGGACTAGCGGGTCCGACGAGCAGTTCTTC. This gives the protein CASSLGTSGSDEQFF.

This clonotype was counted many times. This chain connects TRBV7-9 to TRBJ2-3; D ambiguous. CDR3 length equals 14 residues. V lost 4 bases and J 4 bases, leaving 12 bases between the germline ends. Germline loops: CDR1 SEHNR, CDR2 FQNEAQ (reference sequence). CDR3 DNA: TGTGCCAGCAGCTCGAGCCTCGGCCCAGATACGCAGTATTTT. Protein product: CASSSSLGPDTQYF.

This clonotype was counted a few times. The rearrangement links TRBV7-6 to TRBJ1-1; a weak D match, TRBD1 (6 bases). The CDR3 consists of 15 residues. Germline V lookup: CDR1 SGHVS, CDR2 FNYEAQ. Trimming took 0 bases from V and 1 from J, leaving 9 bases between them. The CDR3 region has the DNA TGTGCCAGCAGCTTAGCAAGGGGGGCGAACACTGAAGCTTTCTTT. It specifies CASSLARGANTEAFF.

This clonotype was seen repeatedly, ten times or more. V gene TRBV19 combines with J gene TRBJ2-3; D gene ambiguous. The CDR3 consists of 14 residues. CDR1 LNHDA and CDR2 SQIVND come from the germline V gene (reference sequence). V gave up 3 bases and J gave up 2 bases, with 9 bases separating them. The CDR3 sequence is CASSIYISTDTQYF. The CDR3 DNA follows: TGTGCCAGTAGTATTTACATCTCCACAGATACGCAGTATTTT.

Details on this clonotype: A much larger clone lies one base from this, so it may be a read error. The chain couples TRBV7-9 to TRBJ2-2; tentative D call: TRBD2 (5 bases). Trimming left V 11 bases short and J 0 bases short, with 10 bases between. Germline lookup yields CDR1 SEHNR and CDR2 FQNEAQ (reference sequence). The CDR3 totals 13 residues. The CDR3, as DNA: TGTGCCGGCTCGGAGGCGAACACCGGGGAGCTGTTTTTT. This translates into CAGSEANTGELFF.

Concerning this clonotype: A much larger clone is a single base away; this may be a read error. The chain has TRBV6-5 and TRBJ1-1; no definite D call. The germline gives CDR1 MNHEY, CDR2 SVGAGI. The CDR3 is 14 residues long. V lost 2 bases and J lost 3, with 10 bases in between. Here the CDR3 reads CASSYTDAYTEAFF. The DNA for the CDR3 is TGTGCCAGCAGTTACACGGACGCCTACACTGAAGCTTTCTTT.

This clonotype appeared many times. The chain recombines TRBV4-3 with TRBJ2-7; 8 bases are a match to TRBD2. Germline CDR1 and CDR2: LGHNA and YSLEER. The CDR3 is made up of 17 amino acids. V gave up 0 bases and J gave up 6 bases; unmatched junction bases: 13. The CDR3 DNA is TGCGCCAGCAGCCAAGACGGAGCGGGAGCGGGAGTTGGCGAGCAGTACTTC. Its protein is CASSQDGAGAGVGEQYF.

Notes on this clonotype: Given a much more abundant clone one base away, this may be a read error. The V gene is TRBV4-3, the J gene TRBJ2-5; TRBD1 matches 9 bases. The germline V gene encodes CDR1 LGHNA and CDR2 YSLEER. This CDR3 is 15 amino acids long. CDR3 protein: CASSQYRGLGETRYF. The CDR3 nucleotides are TGCGCCAGCAGCCAATACAGGGGGCTGGGTGAGACCCGGTACTTC.

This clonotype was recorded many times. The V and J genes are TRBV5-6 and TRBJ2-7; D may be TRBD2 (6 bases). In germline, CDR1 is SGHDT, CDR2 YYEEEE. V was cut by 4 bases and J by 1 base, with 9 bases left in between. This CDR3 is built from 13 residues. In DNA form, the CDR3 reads TGTGCCAGCAGCACCGGGAGTTCCTACGAGCAGTACTTC. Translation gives CASSTGSSYEQYF.

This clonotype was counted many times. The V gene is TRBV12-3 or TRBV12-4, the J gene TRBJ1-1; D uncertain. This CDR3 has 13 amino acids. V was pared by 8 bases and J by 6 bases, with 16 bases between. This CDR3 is CASFSPSGAEAFF. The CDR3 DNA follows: TGTGCCAGCTTCTCTCCCTCCGGGGCTGAAGCTTTCTTT.

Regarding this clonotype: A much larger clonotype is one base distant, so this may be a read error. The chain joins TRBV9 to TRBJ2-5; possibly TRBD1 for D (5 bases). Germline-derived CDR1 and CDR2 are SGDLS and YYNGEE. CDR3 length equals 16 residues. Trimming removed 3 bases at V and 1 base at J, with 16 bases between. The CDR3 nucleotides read TGTGCCAGCAGCGAGGGGTACCCCCTCCTCCAAGAGACCCAGTACTTC. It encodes CASSEGYPLLQETQYF.